One T cell receptor (beta chain) is described in this entry. Its recognized antigen is unknown. The input lacks base qualities; no much larger clone sits a single base away. Stable Graves' hyperthyroidism was defined as no progression to ophthalmopathy during 18 months of follow-up. Hyperthyroidism patients were aged 18 to 65 years and newly diagnosed, with disease duration of less than 2 months. Exclusion was applied to patients with uncontrolled infections, other autoimmune diseases, pregnancy or lactation. Diagnoses relied on clinical symptoms, serum thyroxine and TRAb, thyroid ultrasound and orbital computed tomography. Ficoll-Paque density gradient centrifugation was used to isolate PBMCs from under 11 ml of fresh peripheral blood. Total RNA was extracted with Trizol reagent, and quality was checked on an Agilent 2100 Bioanalyzer. The sample belongs to a study of T cells in Graves' hyperthyroidism and ophthalmopathy (dated by TCRdb to about 2019). As for the study more broadly: Peripheral blood was sampled at the time of initial diagnosis, prior to any treatment. The 95 to 100 discovery patients were randomly divided into training and test sets at a 7:3 ratio. The paper describes TCR Vbeta CDR3 sequencing of roughly 130 peripheral blood samples, made up of about 40 ophthalmopathy patients, approximately 76 hyperthyroidism patients and 17 progressor patients. After sampling, hyperthyroidism patients received methimazole starting at 30 mg daily, and ophthalmopathy patients received high-dose intravenous methylprednisolone. Prospective prediction of ophthalmopathy was tested in an independent validation cohort consisting of about 19 hyperthyroidism patients and more than 15 patients who later progressed to ophthalmopathy. In more than 5 Graves' hyperthyroidism patients, the study also compared T-cell repertoires from thyroid tissue with T-cell repertoires from blood. TCR V-J signatures able to tell the groups apart were searched for in a discovery cohort of 90 to 100 patients, of whom more than 40 had Graves' ophthalmopathy and 57 had stable Graves' hyperthyroidism.

TCR beta CDR3 regions were amplified from RNA transcripts. The TCR CDR3 was subjected to a first round of RT-PCR using the HTBI primer set and the Qiagen OneStep RT-PCR kit. The libraries were constructed in a second round of multiplex PCR and then size-selected and purified. Libraries were sequenced paired-end with 100 bp reads on an Illumina HiSeq2000. The authors' analysis ran thus. Raw data were processed with SOAPnuke, discarding reads with adapters, uncalled bases, mean Phred below 15, or no exact constant-primer or identifier match. COPE v1.2.5 was used to merge the high-quality paired reads, and each unique nucleotide sequence was defined as a clonotype. MiTCR v1.1 was used to align clonotypes to the IMGT TRBV, TRBD and TRBJ reference segments. The analysis was restricted to V-J combinations with a frequency above 0.0001, which together covered just over 99% of the repertoires. The TCS score was defined as F50 (clonal expansion) divided by E x V (chaos), with BLOSUM62-based TCRdist calculated between CDR3 peptides within each V-J. Welch's t-statistics and random forest reduced 500 to 550 V-J features to about 13, which were used in a naive Bayes classifier (R e1071). TCRdb took the public reads, trimmed them with fastp at Q25, ran MiXCR for clone calling and kept in-frame beta chains. For every CDR3 protein sequence, its rows merge into one entry that carries the most common genes and DNA. The V and J calls were determined by TCRdb, not by the authors. The sample table contains around 620,000 distinct CDR3 sequences; only one count was recorded for roughly 17% of them. Of the sample, 3.8% falls within the top ten clones.

Study-level results and caveats: Most expanded thyroid clonotypes (frequency above 0.001) were also detected in blood, suggesting blood repertoires may reflect thyroid immune responses. During validation, the model predicted progression to ophthalmopathy a median of around six months ahead of onset, with almost 71% sensitivity and more than 72% specificity. Sample size was not statistically predetermined, and blinding of investigators to group allocation was not performed. Ophthalmopathy was separated from stable hyperthyroidism by a 13 V-J signature model, with over 85% sensitivity and approximately 84% specificity obtained in cross-validation and 80%/75% obtained in testing.

Looking up the germline V gene (reference sequence) yields CDR1 MNHEY and CDR2 SMNVEV. Trimming removed 7 bases from V and 0 bases from J, leaving 22 bases between the germline ends. Reading from cysteine to phenylalanine, the CDR3 counts 19 amino acids. Only the CDR3 region is kept as DNA, spanning 57 bases read in frame from base 1. The clonotype originates from a woman under 40 with Graves' hyperthyroidism. Input material: blood. The sequence joins TRBV27 to TRBJ1-6, with a weak D call of TRBD1 (6 bases match). In nucleotides, the sequence is TGTGCCAGCATCAGTCCGGATGGGGGGCCGAGCTCCTATAATTCACCCCTCCACTTT. Its protein is CASISPDGGPSSYNSPLHF.